The clone carrying this TCR beta chain has more than one count but fewer than ten. Its antigen is currently unknown. The time point is: week 47, end of study. Doses of 300 ug of mutant IDH1 20-mer peptide were given with topical imiquimod. This table comes from immunoSEQ multiplex PCR, and its TCRdb copy is limited to in-frame clones, with some not included. The table includes about 56,000 clones, roughly 80% detected once. This sample is drawn from a study of a mutant IDH1 vaccine in newly diagnosed glioma. Sequenced here: PBMCs, sampled from a glioma patient whose treatment included an IDH1 peptide vaccine. The sequence derives from a man in his fifties with glioma.

CDR3 amino acids: CASSPSAGSQAFF. As DNA, the CDR3 is TGTGCCAGCAGCCCTTCCGCAGGTTCTCAAGCTTTCTTT. V gene TRBV7-2 combines with J gene TRBJ1-1; D unclear. CDR3 length equals 13 residues. V shed 5 bases and J shed 9 bases, with 16 bases lying between them. CDR1 and CDR2 (germline): SGHTA, FQGNSA.